This T cell receptor (beta chain) was found in a study of T-cell reconstitution after alpha-beta-depleted transplantation in children. Regarding the study as a whole: T-cell counts and diversity at one year following transplant were attributed mainly to newly produced T cells.

The sample holds many counts of this clonotype. Its antigen remains unknown. This sample's TCRbeta library carried unique molecular identifier barcodes. TCRdb re-derived calls from the PCR reads in MiXCR, one entry per CDR3 protein. This table holds 700,000 to 850,000 distinct CDR3 sequences, roughly 15% found once. The CDR3 loop spans 15 amino acids. Germline trimming cut 0 bases from V and 9 bases from J; bases unmatched to any gene: 5. CDR1 is SGDLS and CDR2 is YYNGEE in the germline V gene. The V gene is TRBV9, the J gene TRBJ2-1; 11 positions match TRBD2. This receptor was taken from a male patient aged 5 to 17 who had a stem cell transplant for acute lymphoblastic leukemia, so the T cells may come from the graft donor. Material: PBMCs, mostly from graft donor cells, obtained 360 days after TCRalphabeta/CD19-depleted stem cell transplant. CDR3 bases: TGTGCCAGCAGCGTAGAAACTAGCGGGAGAATTGAGCAGTTCTTC. Translating gives CASSVETSGRIEQFF.